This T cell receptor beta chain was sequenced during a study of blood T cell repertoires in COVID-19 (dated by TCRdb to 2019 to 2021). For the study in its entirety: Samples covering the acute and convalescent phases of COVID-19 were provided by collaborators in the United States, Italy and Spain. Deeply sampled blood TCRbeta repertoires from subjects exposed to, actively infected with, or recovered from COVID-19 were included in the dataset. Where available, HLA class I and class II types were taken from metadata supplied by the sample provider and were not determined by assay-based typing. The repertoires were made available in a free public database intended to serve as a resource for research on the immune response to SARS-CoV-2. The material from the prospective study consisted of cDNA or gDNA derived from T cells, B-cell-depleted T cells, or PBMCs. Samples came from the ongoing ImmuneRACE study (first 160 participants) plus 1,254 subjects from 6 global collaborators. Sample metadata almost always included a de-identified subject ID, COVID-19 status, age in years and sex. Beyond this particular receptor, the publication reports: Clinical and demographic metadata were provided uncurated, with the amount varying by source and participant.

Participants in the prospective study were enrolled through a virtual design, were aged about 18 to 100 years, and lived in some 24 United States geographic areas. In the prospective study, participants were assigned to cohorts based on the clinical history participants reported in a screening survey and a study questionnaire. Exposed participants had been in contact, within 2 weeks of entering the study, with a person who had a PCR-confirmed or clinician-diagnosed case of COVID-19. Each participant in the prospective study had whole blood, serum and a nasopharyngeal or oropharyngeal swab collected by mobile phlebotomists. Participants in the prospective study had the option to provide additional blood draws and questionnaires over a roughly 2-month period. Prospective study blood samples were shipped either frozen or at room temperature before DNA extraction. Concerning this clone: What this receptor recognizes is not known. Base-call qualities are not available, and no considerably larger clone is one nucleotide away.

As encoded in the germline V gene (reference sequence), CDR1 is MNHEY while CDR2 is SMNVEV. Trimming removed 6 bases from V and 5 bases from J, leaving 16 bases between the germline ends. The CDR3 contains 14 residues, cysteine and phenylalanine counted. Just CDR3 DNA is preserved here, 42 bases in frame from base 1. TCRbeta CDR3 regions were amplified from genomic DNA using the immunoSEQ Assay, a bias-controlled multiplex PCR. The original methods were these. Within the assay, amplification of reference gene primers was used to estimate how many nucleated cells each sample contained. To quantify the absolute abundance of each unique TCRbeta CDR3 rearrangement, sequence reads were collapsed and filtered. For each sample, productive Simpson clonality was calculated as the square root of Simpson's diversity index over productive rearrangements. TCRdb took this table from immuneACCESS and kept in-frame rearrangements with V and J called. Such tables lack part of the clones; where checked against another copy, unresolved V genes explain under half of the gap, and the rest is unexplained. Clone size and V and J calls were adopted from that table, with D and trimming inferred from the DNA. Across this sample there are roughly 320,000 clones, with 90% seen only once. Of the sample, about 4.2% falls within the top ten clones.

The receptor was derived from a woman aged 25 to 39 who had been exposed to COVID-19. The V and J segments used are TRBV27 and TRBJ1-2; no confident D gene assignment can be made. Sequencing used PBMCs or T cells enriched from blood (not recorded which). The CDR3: CASSPWGGGYGYTF. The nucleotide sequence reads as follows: TGTGCCAGCAGCCCCTGGGGAGGAGGGTATGGCTACACCTTC.